This TCR beta chain was captured by sequencing in a study of Ad26.COV2.S vaccination and SARS-CoV-2 variants. For the study at large: The COV1001 Ad26.COV2.S trial arm included the donor. Overall study findings and caveats: Following vaccination, spike-specific CD8+ and CD4+ T cell responses reportedly exhibited substantial breadth. Whether participants received vaccine or placebo, their non-spike TCR breadth was similar.

Treatment reported: roughly 20 received Ad26.COV2.S at low or high dose, single or two shots; about 5 received placebo; per-sample allocation not given. Sampling took place 63 days after the first vaccine or placebo injection. About this clone: The antigen remains unidentified.

The method was immunoSEQ multiplex PCR; TCRdb's version includes in-frame clones alone and lacks a portion of them. The sample gives 300,000 to 350,000 clones, around four fifths of which show up once; about 2.1% is in the top ten. Germline V gene lookup returns CDR1 SNHLY and CDR2 FYNNEI. The CDR3 consists of 14 residues. With V trimmed by 6 bases and J by 0 bases, 4 bases remained unmatched. The sequence was obtained from a person aged 18-60 years who received the Ad26.COV2.S COVID-19 vaccine or a placebo. This chain uses TRBV2 with TRBJ2-5; 7 positions match TRBD1. Source: peripheral blood, taken in a trial of Ad26.COV2.S vaccine versus placebo. This CDR3 is CASSGTVYQETQYF. The DNA for the CDR3 is TGTGCCAGCAGCGGGACAGTGTACCAAGAGACCCAGTACTTC.